Given below is one T cell receptor (beta chain) in context. The CDR3 contains 12 residues. V lost 3 bases and J lost 14; bases outside the gene matches: 4. Germline CDR1 is SNHLY and CDR2 is FYNNEI. The data were obtained in a study of blood T cell repertoires in COVID-19. In assigning cohorts, the study relied on participant-reported clinical history. Sequencing was performed with immunoSEQ multiplex PCR; in TCRdb, only in-frame clones are kept and a portion is missing. The sample holds fewer than 200,000 clones; 65% to 80% are singletons and the top ten take 15% to 20%. This clonotype was sampled from a woman in her seventies in a cohort exposed to, infected with or recovered from COVID-19 (not recorded which). V and J are TRBV2 and TRBJ1-6, with TRBD1 identical over 7 bases. The specimen sequenced was PBMCs or T cells enriched from blood (not recorded which). The CDR3 is CASSDRGATLHF. In nucleotides, the CDR3 is TGTGCCAGCAGTGACAGGGGGGCGACCCTCCACTTT.